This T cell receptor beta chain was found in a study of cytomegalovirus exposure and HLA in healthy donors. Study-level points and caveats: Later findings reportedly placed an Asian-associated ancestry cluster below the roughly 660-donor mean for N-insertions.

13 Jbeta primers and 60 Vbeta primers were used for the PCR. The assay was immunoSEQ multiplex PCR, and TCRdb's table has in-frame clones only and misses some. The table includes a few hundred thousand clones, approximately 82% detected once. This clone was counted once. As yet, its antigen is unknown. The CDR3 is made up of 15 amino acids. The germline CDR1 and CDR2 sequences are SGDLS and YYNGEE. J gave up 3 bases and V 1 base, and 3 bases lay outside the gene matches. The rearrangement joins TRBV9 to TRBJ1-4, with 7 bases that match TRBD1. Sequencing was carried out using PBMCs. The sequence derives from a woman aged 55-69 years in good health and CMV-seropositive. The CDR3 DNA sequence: TGTGCCAGCAGCGTAACCGGGACAGCTAATGAAAAACTGTTTTTT. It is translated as CASSVTGTANEKLFF.